Listed here are 7 T cell receptor beta chains from one sample, sequenced in a study of blood T cell repertoires in COVID-19. Method: immunoSEQ multiplex PCR; TCRdb's copy keeps in-frame clones and lacks some. This table holds around 270,000 clones, approximately 83% found once. Source material: PBMCs or T cells enriched from blood (not recorded which). These receptors were taken from a woman aged 25 to 45 who had recovered from COVID-19.

The chain carries TRBV30 and TRBJ1-5; D not resolved. V was trimmed by 1 base and J by 3 bases, leaving 10 bases between them. CDR3 length equals 14 residues. Looked up from germline, CDR1 is GTSNPN and CDR2 is SVGIG (reference sequence). The CDR3 sequence is CAWSGGGYNQPQHF. In DNA, the CDR3 is TGTGCCTGGAGTGGGGGAGGGTACAATCAGCCCCAGCATTTT. The variable domain in full, completed from reference TRBV30 and TRBJ1-5, reads SQTIHQWPATLVQPVGSPLSLECTVEGTSNPNLYWYRQAAGRGLQLLFYSVGIGQISSEVPQNLSASRPQDRQFILSSKKLLLSDSGFYLCAWSGGGYNQPQHFGDGTRLSIL.

This clone came up once. This chain uses TRBV7-9 with TRBJ1-1, with no clear D. CDR3 length equals 15 residues. From germline, CDR1 is SEHNR and CDR2 FQNEAQ (reference sequence). The germline V and J ends were trimmed by 5 bases and 1 base, with 14 bases remaining between them. The chain's CDR3 is CASSPPARRNTEAFF. CDR3 DNA: TGTGCCAGCAGCCCACCGGCGAGGAGGAACACTGAAGCTTTCTTT.

V usage is TRBV4-1 and J usage is TRBJ1-1, with D uncertain. The CDR3 runs to 14 residues. Germline V gene sequence: CDR1 MGHRA, CDR2 YSYEKL. V lost 0 bases to trimming and J lost 1 base, with 6 bases between them. The CDR3 spells CASSQDDKNTEAFF. The DNA of the CDR3 is TGCGCCAGCAGCCAAGATGACAAGAACACTGAAGCTTTCTTT.

The genes are TRBV18 and TRBJ1-4; 7 bases map to TRBD1. This CDR3 is 14 amino acids long. The V gene end was trimmed by 4 bases and the J gene end by 5 bases; junction bases not matched to a gene: 4. Looked up from germline, CDR1 is KGHSH and CDR2 is LQKENI. CDR3 region: CASSQGAGNEKLFF. The CDR3 DNA sequence: TGTGCCAGCTCACAGGGGGCCGGCAATGAAAAACTGTTTTTT.

The V gene is TRBV11-2, the J gene TRBJ1-3, with D maybe TRBD1 (6 bases). Trimming took off 1 base at V and 2 bases at J, with 9 bases between the two ends. The CDR3 sequence is 15 residues long. The V gene's germline CDR1 is SGHAT and CDR2 FQNNGV. CDR3 in amino acids: CASSLASGAGNTIYF. The CDR3 DNA is TGTGCCAGCAGCTTAGCGTCAGGGGCTGGAAACACCATATATTTT. Together with reference TRBV11-2 and TRBJ1-3, the CDR3 gives the full variable domain: EAGVAQSPRYKIIEKRQSVAFWCNPISGHATLYWYQQILGQGPKLLIQFQNNGVVDDSQLPKDRFSAERLKGVDSTLKIQPAKLEDSAVYLCASSLASGAGNTIYFGEGSWLTVV.

The rearrangement links TRBV5-4 to TRBJ1-2, with 7 bases that match TRBD1. Losses at the gene ends were 1 base for V and 2 bases for J; bases not matched to a gene: 5. Germline V gives CDR1 SGHNT, CDR2 YYREEE (reference sequence). The CDR3 has 15 amino acids. CDR3 in DNA: TGTGCCAGCAGCTTGTTGGGGACAGCCAACTATGGCTACACCTTC. It yields the protein CASSLLGTANYGYTF.

The V and J genes are TRBV28 and TRBJ2-1; no clear D gene. The CDR3 consists of 13 residues. Germline V gives CDR1 MDHEN, CDR2 SYDVKM. V shed 4 bases and J shed 9 bases, with 13 bases lying between them. The CDR3 protein is CASSSPRTGEQFF. The CDR3 coding sequence is TGTGCCAGCAGTTCCCCTAGAACGGGTGAGCAGTTCTTC.